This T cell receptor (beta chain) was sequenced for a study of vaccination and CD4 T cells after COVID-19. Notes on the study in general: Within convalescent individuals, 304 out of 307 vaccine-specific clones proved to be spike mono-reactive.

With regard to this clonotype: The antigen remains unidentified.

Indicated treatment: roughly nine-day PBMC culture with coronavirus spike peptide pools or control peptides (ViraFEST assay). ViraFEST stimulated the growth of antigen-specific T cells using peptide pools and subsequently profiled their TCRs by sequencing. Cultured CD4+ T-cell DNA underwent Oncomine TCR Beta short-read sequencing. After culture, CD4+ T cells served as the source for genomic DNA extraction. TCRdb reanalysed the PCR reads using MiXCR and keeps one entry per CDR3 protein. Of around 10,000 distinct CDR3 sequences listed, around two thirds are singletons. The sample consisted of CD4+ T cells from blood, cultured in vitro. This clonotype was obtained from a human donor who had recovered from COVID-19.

The CDR3 region is CASTRPGGYYEQYF. The CDR3 coding sequence is TGTGCCAGCACCCGCCCCGGAGGGTACTACGAGCAGTACTTC. The chain joins TRBV7-2 to TRBJ2-7; D perhaps matches TRBD2 (6 bases). The germline gives CDR1 SGHTA, CDR2 FQGNSA. V gave up 7 bases and J gave up 3 bases, with 16 bases separating them. The CDR3 has 14 amino acids.